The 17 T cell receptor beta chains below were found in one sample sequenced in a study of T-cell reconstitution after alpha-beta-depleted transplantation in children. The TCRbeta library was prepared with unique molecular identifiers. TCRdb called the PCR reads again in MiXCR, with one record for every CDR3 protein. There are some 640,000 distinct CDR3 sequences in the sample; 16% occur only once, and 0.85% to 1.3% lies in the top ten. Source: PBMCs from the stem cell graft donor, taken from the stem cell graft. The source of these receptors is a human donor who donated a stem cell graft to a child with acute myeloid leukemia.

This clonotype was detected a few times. Here the CDR3 reads CASSPRTSGVSYEQYF. The CDR3, as DNA: TGTGCCAGCAGCCCTCGGACTAGCGGGGTCTCCTACGAGCAGTACTTC. The chain carries TRBV9 and TRBJ2-7; 12 nucleotides line up with TRBD2. J lost 0 bases, V lost 4 bases, and 5 bases had no gene match. CDR3 size: 16 residues. CDR1 and CDR2 from the germline V gene are SGDLS and YYNGEE.

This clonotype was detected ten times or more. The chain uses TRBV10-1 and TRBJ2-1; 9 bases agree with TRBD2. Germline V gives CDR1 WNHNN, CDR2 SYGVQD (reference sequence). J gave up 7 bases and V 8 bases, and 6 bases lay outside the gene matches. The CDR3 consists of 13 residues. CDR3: CASGGGALNEQFF. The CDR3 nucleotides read TGCGCCAGCGGCGGGGGGGCCCTTAATGAGCAGTTCTTC.

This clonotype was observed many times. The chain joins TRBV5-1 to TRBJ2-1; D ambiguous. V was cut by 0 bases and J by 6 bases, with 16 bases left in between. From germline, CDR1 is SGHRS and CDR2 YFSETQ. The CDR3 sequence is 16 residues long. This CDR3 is CASSLGGPLMGNEQFF. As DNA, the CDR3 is TGCGCCAGCAGCTTGGGAGGCCCTCTCATGGGCAATGAGCAGTTCTTC.

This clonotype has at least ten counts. The chain's CDR3 is CSARVGTQGSPLHF. The CDR3 bases are TGCAGTGCTAGAGTAGGGACCCAGGGATCACCCCTCCACTTT. The chain has TRBV20-1 and TRBJ1-6, with D possibly being TRBD1 (5 bases). The CDR3 extends over 14 amino acids. V lost 1 base, J lost 10 bases, and 14 bases lay in between. Germline V CDR1 and CDR2: DFQATT, SNEGSKA (reference sequence).

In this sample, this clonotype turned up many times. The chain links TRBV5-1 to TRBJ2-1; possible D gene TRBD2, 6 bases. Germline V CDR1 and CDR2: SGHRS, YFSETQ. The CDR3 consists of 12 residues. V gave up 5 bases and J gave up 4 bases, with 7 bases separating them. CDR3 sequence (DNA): TGCGCCAGCAGGGAGGGATACAATGAGCAGTTCTTC. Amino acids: CASREGYNEQFF.

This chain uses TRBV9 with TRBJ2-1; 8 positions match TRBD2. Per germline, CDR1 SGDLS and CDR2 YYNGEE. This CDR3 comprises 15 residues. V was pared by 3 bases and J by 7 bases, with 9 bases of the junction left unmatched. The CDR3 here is CASSAGGAIGNEQFF. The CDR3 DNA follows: TGTGCCAGCAGCGCGGGGGGGGCGATAGGGAATGAGCAGTTCTTC. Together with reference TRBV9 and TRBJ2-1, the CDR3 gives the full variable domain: DSGVTQTPKHLITATGQRVTLRCSPRSGDLSVYWYQQSLDQGLQFLIQYYNGEERAKGNILERFSAQQFPDLHSELNLSSLELGDSALYFCASSAGGAIGNEQFFGPGTRLTVL.

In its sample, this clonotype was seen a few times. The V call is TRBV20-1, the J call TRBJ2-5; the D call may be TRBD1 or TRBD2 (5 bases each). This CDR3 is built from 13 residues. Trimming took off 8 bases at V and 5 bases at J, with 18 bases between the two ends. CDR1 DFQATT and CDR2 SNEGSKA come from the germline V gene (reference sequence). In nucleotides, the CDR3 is TGCAGTTCCTCCATGGGGGAGTGGGAGACCCAGTACTTC. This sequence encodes CSSSMGEWETQYF.

DNA for the CDR3: TGTGCCAGCAGCTTTCTTCACAGGGATCTGGACATTCAGTACTTC. This encodes CASSFLHRDLDIQYF. The chain carries TRBV11-2 and TRBJ2-4; D is possibly TRBD1 (6 bases). Germline CDR1 is SGHAT and CDR2 is FQNNGV. Trimming took 3 bases from V and 8 from J, leaving 17 bases between them. The CDR3 loop spans 15 amino acids.

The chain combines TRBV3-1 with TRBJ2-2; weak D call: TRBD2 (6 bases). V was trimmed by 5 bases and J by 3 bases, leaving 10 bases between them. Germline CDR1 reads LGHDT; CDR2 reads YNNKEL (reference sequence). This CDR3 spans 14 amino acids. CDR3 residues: CASSATRHTGELFF. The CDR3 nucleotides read TGTGCCAGCAGCGCGACTAGGCACACCGGGGAGCTGTTTTTT.

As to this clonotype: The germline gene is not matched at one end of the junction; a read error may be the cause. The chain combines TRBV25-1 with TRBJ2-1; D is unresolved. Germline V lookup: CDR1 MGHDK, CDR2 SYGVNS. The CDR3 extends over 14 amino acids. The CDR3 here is CARSEYSLYNEQFF. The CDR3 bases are TGTGCCAGGAGTGAATACAGCCTGTACAATGAGCAGTTCTTC.

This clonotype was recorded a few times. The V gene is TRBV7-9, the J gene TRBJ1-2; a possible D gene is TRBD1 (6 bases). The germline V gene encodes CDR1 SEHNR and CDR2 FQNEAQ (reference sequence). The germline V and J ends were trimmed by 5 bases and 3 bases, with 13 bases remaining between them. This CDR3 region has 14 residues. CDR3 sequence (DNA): TGTGCCAGCAGCCCATTCGAGGGGGACTATGGCTACACCTTC. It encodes CASSPFEGDYGYTF.

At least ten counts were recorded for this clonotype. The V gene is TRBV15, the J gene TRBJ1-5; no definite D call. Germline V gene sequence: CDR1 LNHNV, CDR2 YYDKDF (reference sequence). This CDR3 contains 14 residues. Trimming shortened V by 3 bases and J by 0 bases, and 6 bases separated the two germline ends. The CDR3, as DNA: TGTGCCACCAGCAGTCCCGGTAGCAATCAGCCCCAGCATTTT. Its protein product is CATSSPGSNQPQHF.

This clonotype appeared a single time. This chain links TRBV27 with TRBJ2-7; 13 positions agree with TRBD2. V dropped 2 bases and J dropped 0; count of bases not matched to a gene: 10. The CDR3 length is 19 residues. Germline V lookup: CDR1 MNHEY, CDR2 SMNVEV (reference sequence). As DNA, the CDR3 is TGTGCCAGCAGTTTAACCGGGACTAGCGGGACCTGGTCCTCCTACGAGCAGTACTTC. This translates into CASSLTGTSGTWSSYEQYF.

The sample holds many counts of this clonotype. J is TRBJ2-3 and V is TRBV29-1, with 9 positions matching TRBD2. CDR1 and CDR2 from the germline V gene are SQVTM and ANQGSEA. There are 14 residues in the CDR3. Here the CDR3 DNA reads TGCAGTGCTCCCCAGCGGGGGGTCACAGATACGCAGTATTTT. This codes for CSAPQRGVTDTQYF.

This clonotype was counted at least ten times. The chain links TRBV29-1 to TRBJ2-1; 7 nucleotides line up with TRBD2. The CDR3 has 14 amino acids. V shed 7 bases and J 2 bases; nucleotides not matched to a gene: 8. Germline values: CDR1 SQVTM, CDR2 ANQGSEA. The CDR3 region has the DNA TGCAGCGCTCGTCCTCGGGGGGCCTACAATGAGCAGTTCTTC. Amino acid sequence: CSARPRGAYNEQFF.

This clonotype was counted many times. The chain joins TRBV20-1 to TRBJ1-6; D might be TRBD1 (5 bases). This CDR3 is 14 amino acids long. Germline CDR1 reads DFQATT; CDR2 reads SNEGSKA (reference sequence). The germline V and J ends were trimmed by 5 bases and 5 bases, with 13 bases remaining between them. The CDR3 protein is CSAVGTPNNSPLHF. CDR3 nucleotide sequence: TGCAGTGCTGTCGGGACTCCGAATAATTCACCCCTCCACTTT.

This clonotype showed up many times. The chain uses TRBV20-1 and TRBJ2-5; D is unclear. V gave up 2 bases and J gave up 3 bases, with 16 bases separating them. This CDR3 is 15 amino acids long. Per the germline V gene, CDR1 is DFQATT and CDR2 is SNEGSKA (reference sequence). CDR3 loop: CSARLGPISKETQYF. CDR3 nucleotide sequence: TGCAGTGCTAGACTGGGCCCTATTAGTAAAGAGACCCAGTACTTC.